These T cell receptor beta chains were read from a single sample in a study of blood T cell repertoires in COVID-19. Produced via immunoSEQ multiplex PCR; TCRdb's table is partial and in-frame only. The sample carries 220,000 or so clones, roughly 80% recorded once. The sequencing input was peripheral blood. Receptors originate from a woman between 25 and 40 years old who had recovered from COVID-19. Both conserved end residues are part of each CDR3. Each record gives: CDR3 DNA, CDR3 protein, J gene, clone size, D gene, CDR3 length, V gene. D genes are given only for firm matches. Only part of the rows carry a size: once, few, many, or a class if the clone is expanded.

cdr3_nt: TGTGCCAGCAGTCCCGGACAGGTCAATCAGCCCCAGCATTTT
cdr3_aa: CASSPGQVNQPQHF
j_call: TRBJ1-5
clone_size: -
d_call: TRBD1
cdr3_length: 14
v_call: TRBV28

cdr3_nt: TGTGCCAGCAATGGGAATCAGGGACAAGAGACCCAGTACTTC
cdr3_aa: CASNGNQGQETQYF
j_call: TRBJ2-5
clone_size: -
d_call: -
cdr3_length: 14
v_call: TRBV28

cdr3_nt: TGTGCCAGCAGCAGGGACAGGTACACCGGGGAGCTGTTTTTT
cdr3_aa: CASSRDRYTGELFF
j_call: TRBJ2-2
clone_size: -
d_call: TRBD1
cdr3_length: 14
v_call: TRBV7-3

cdr3_nt: TGTGCCAGCAGCCCTGGACTAGCGATTACAGATACGCAGTATTTT
cdr3_aa: CASSPGLAITDTQYF
j_call: TRBJ2-3
clone_size: -
d_call: TRBD2
cdr3_length: 15
v_call: TRBV7-3

cdr3_nt: TGTGCCAGCACCCCAATGGGGGGAACTAGCGGGAGGGTGACCTACGAGCAGTACTTC
cdr3_aa: CASTPMGGTSGRVTYEQYF
j_call: TRBJ2-7
clone_size: -
d_call: TRBD2
cdr3_length: 19
v_call: TRBV28

cdr3_nt: TGCGCCAGCAGCCCGGGACAGGGTTCAGATACGCAGTATTTT
cdr3_aa: CASSPGQGSDTQYF
j_call: TRBJ2-3
clone_size: -
d_call: TRBD1
cdr3_length: 14
v_call: TRBV5-1

cdr3_nt: TGTGCCAGCAGCCGCTCCGGGGGTCAGCCCCAGCATTTT
cdr3_aa: CASSRSGGQPQHF
j_call: TRBJ1-5
clone_size: once
d_call: -
cdr3_length: 13
v_call: TRBV5-6

cdr3_nt: TGTGCCAGCAGCTTGGCGGCAGGGGGCTTTAGAAAGGCTGAAGCTTTCTTT
cdr3_aa: CASSLAAGGFRKAEAFF
j_call: TRBJ1-1
clone_size: -
d_call: TRBD1
cdr3_length: 17
v_call: TRBV5-7

cdr3_nt: TGTGCCAGCTTTAGAAGACAGGCGAACACTGAAGCTTTCTTT
cdr3_aa: CASFRRQANTEAFF
j_call: TRBJ1-1
clone_size: -
d_call: -
cdr3_length: 14
v_call: TRBV13

cdr3_nt: TGTGCCAGCAGATCGATGGACAACACCTACTACGAGCAGTACTTC
cdr3_aa: CASRSMDNTYYEQYF
j_call: TRBJ2-7
clone_size: -
d_call: -
cdr3_length: 15
v_call: TRBV5-6

cdr3_nt: TGCGCCAGCAGCTTGACCCCCGGCGCGGTGGAGCAGTACTTC
cdr3_aa: CASSLTPGAVEQYF
j_call: TRBJ2-7
clone_size: -
d_call: -
cdr3_length: 14
v_call: TRBV5-1

cdr3_nt: TGTGCCAGCAGTTTAAGAGCAGGGGGCCTCTATGGCTACACCTTC
cdr3_aa: CASSLRAGGLYGYTF
j_call: TRBJ1-2
clone_size: -
d_call: TRBD1
cdr3_length: 15
v_call: TRBV27

cdr3_nt: TGCAGCGTTGACCCGACAGGGGACCACACTGAAGCTTTCTTT
cdr3_aa: CSVDPTGDHTEAFF
j_call: TRBJ1-1
clone_size: -
d_call: TRBD1
cdr3_length: 14
v_call: TRBV29-1

cdr3_nt: TGCAGCGTTGAAGATTTCCCCCTCTACGAGCAGTACTTC
cdr3_aa: CSVEDFPLYEQYF
j_call: TRBJ2-7
clone_size: -
d_call: -
cdr3_length: 13
v_call: TRBV29-1

cdr3_nt: TGTGCCATCAGTGACGTACAGGGTAACACCGGGGAGCTGTTTTTT
cdr3_aa: CAISDVQGNTGELFF
j_call: TRBJ2-2
clone_size: -
d_call: -
cdr3_length: 15
v_call: TRBV10-3

cdr3_nt: TGCAGCGTTCGCACAGGAGACCAAAACACTGAAGCTTTCTTT
cdr3_aa: CSVRTGDQNTEAFF
j_call: TRBJ1-1
clone_size: -
d_call: -
cdr3_length: 14
v_call: TRBV29-1

cdr3_nt: TGTAATTGTGGGCTAGCGGGAAACAATGAGCAGTTCTTC
cdr3_aa: CNCGLAGNNEQFF
j_call: TRBJ2-1
clone_size: -
d_call: TRBD2
cdr3_length: 13
v_call: TRBV30

cdr3_nt: TGTGCCAGCTCCCTGGACAGGGTACGTGGCTACACCTTC
cdr3_aa: CASSLDRVRGYTF
j_call: TRBJ1-2
clone_size: -
d_call: TRBD1
cdr3_length: 13
v_call: TRBV3-1/TRBV3-2

cdr3_nt: TGCGCCAGCAGCCAAGTTTATGTGGGCTGGCCCCAGGATGGCTACACCTTC
cdr3_aa: CASSQVYVGWPQDGYTF
j_call: TRBJ1-2
clone_size: -
d_call: -
cdr3_length: 17
v_call: TRBV4-1

cdr3_nt: TGTGCCAGCAGCTTAGACGACAGGGGCCGTGGTCTGTTCTTC
cdr3_aa: CASSLDDRGRGLFF
j_call: TRBJ2-1
clone_size: -
d_call: TRBD1
cdr3_length: 14
v_call: TRBV7-8

cdr3_nt: TGTGCCAGCAGCTTATCAAGAAGGGGTCCTCCCTCCTACAATGAGCAGTTCTTC
cdr3_aa: CASSLSRRGPPSYNEQFF
j_call: TRBJ2-1
clone_size: -
d_call: -
cdr3_length: 18
v_call: TRBV7-6

cdr3_nt: TGTGCCAGCAGCACACCAAGACTAGCGTTGAGCTCCTACGAGCAGTACTTC
cdr3_aa: CASSTPRLALSSYEQYF
j_call: TRBJ2-7
clone_size: -
d_call: TRBD2
cdr3_length: 17
v_call: TRBV7-6

cdr3_nt: TGCGCCAGCAGCCAAGATCAGGGGAAGAGAAAGACCCAGTACTTC
cdr3_aa: CASSQDQGKRKTQYF
j_call: TRBJ2-5
clone_size: -
d_call: -
cdr3_length: 15
v_call: TRBV4-1

cdr3_nt: TGTGCCAGCAGCTTCTTGGGGGGCACTGAAGCTTTCTTT
cdr3_aa: CASSFLGGTEAFF
j_call: TRBJ1-1
clone_size: -
d_call: -
cdr3_length: 13
v_call: TRBV3-1/TRBV3-2

cdr3_nt: TGTGCCAGTAGTATATTGTGGGAGGGCCGGGATGAGCAGTTCTTC
cdr3_aa: CASSILWEGRDEQFF
j_call: TRBJ2-1
clone_size: -
d_call: TRBD2
cdr3_length: 15
v_call: TRBV19

cdr3_nt: TGTGCCAGCAAAGAGGACAGGGCCGGATACAATGAGCAGTTCTTC
cdr3_aa: CASKEDRAGYNEQFF
j_call: TRBJ2-1
clone_size: -
d_call: TRBD1
cdr3_length: 15
v_call: TRBV7-3

cdr3_nt: TGTGCCAGCAGCTGGATCAGGACAGGGGGCATCACTGAAGCTTTCTTT
cdr3_aa: CASSWIRTGGITEAFF
j_call: TRBJ1-1
clone_size: -
d_call: TRBD1
cdr3_length: 16
v_call: TRBV5-6

cdr3_nt: TGTGCCAGCATCATATTCAGGGCTGGGGCCAACGTCCTGACTTTC
cdr3_aa: CASIIFRAGANVLTF
j_call: TRBJ2-6
clone_size: few
d_call: -
cdr3_length: 15
v_call: TRBV28

cdr3_nt: TGCAGCGTTGGCCGGGACAGGGGCGAAAAACTGTTTTTT
cdr3_aa: CSVGRDRGEKLFF
j_call: TRBJ1-4
clone_size: -
d_call: TRBD1
cdr3_length: 13
v_call: TRBV29-1

cdr3_nt: TGTGCCAGCGGGCGGGGCGGACCCTACGAGCAGTACTTC
cdr3_aa: CASGRGGPYEQYF
j_call: TRBJ2-7
clone_size: -
d_call: -
cdr3_length: 13
v_call: TRBV2

cdr3_nt: TGTGCCAGCAGCGCCGTCGGGGGTCAGCCCCAGCATTTT
cdr3_aa: CASSAVGGQPQHF
j_call: TRBJ1-5
clone_size: -
d_call: -
cdr3_length: 13
v_call: TRBV7-9

cdr3_nt: TGTGCCAGCAGGGTGGACAGGGGAAGTACTGAAGCTTTCTTT
cdr3_aa: CASRVDRGSTEAFF
j_call: TRBJ1-1
clone_size: -
d_call: TRBD1
cdr3_length: 14
v_call: TRBV6-5

cdr3_nt: TGTGCCAGTAGTTGGGGACAGGGAAACACCATATATTTT
cdr3_aa: CASSWGQGNTIYF
j_call: TRBJ1-3
clone_size: -
d_call: TRBD1
cdr3_length: 13
v_call: TRBV19

cdr3_nt: TGTGCCACCAGTGATTTGGATAGCGGGTCCTACAATGAGCAGTTCTTC
cdr3_aa: CATSDLDSGSYNEQFF
j_call: TRBJ2-1
clone_size: -
d_call: TRBD2
cdr3_length: 16
v_call: TRBV24-1

cdr3_nt: TGCGCCAGCAGTGAAGGGGTAATTGTGTACGAGCAGTACTTC
cdr3_aa: CASSEGVIVYEQYF
j_call: TRBJ2-7
clone_size: -
d_call: -
cdr3_length: 14
v_call: TRBV10-2

cdr3_nt: TGCAGCGTGTCGGAGGAAGACACCTTC
cdr3_aa: CSVSEEDTF
j_call: TRBJ1-2
clone_size: -
d_call: -
cdr3_length: 9
v_call: TRBV29-1